The T cell receptor beta chain under discussion was sequenced for a study of T-cell memory formation after mild COVID-19. Study-level points and caveats: Day 15 to 85 contracting clones showed balanced CD4/CD8; later expanders leaned CD4+. Pre-infection memory carried some responding clones, suggesting that cross-reactive memory joined.

Worth noting for this clonotype: Its specificity is not known.

Trimming left V 5 bases short and J 7 bases short, with 20 bases between. The CDR3 contains 15 residues. CDR1 is SGHAT, CDR2 FQNNGV, per germline. TCR alpha and TCR beta cDNA libraries carrying sample barcodes and UMIs came from 5'RACE with constant-segment primers. A single record per CDR3 protein comes from TCRdb applying MiXCR to the 5' RACE reads. The table has tens of thousands of distinct CDR3 sequences, less than 8% seen once. The receptor's source is an adult who had mild COVID-19 (a few samples of this study predate the infection). Cell type and time point are not known. Sequencing used PBMCs or a T cell subset sorted from them (not recorded which). This chain links TRBV11-2 with TRBJ1-1; the D gene is possibly TRBD1 (6 bases). The CDR3 sequence is CASSPVQGRGNEAFF. The CDR3 DNA sequence: TGTGCCAGCAGCCCCGTACAGGGACGAGGGAATGAAGCTTTCTTT.